Presented here are 6 T cell receptor beta chains from one specimen sequenced in a study of T cell responses to AZD1222 COVID-19 vaccine. Sequencing was performed with immunoSEQ multiplex PCR; in TCRdb, only in-frame clones are kept and a portion is missing. Of roughly 150,000 clones listed, roughly 92% were seen once; the top ten hold over 8.5%. The sample here was peripheral blood, taken 28 days after the second AZD1222 dose. The source is an adult who received the AZD1222 COVID-19 vaccine.

The rearrangement joins TRBV7-9 to TRBJ2-2; D is undetermined. V gave up 3 bases and J gave up 2 bases, with 7 bases separating them. From germline, CDR1 is SEHNR and CDR2 FQNEAQ (reference sequence). This CDR3 has 14 residues. Here the CDR3 reads CASSFVVNTGELFF. The CDR3 bases are TGTGCCAGCAGCTTTGTGGTTAACACCGGGGAGCTGTTTTTT.

This clone was observed once. V usage is TRBV7-9 and J usage is TRBJ1-5; the D gene is possibly TRBD1 (6 bases). V shed 5 bases and J shed 7 bases, with 21 bases lying between them. The CDR3 runs to 16 residues. CDR1 and CDR2 from the germline V gene are SEHNR and FQNEAQ (reference sequence). The CDR3 bases are TGTGCCAGCAGCCCAGGTGGGGGCCAGGGAGGGCAGCCCCAGCATTTT. Amino acids: CASSPGGGQGGQPQHF. Together with reference TRBV7-9 and TRBJ1-5, the CDR3 gives the full variable domain: DTGVSQNPRHKITKRGQNVTFRCDPISEHNRLYWYRQTLGQGPEFLTYFQNEAQLEKSRLLSDRFSAERPKGSFSTLEIQRTEQGDSAMYLCASSPGGGQGGQPQHFGDGTRLSIL.

The chain recombines TRBV28 with TRBJ2-1; 7 bases agree with TRBD1. From germline, CDR1 is MDHEN and CDR2 SYDVKM. V lost 3 bases and J lost 4; bases outside the gene matches: 9. This CDR3 is 16 amino acids long. CDR3 coding DNA: TGTGCCAGCAGTTTCAACAGGGGCCAGCAATACAATGAGCAGTTCTTC. Translated: CASSFNRGQQYNEQFF.

The gene calls are TRBV7-9 and TRBJ1-2; D uncertain. The V gene's germline CDR1 is SEHNR and CDR2 FQNEAQ (reference sequence). The V and J ends lost 5 bases and 3 bases respectively, with 16 bases between them. The CDR3 runs 15 residues. CDR3 residues: CASSPPRGSYYGYTF. In nucleotides, the CDR3 is TGTGCCAGCAGCCCTCCCCGTGGAAGCTACTATGGCTACACCTTC.

The J gene is TRBJ2-7, the V gene TRBV5-4; 9 bases line up with TRBD2. Germline lookup yields CDR1 SGHNT and CDR2 YYREEE (reference sequence). The V gene end was trimmed by 2 bases and the J gene end by 4 bases; junction bases not matched to a gene: 4. CDR3 size: 14 residues. The CDR3 reads CASSFSSGAYEQYF. The CDR3 DNA reads TGTGCCAGCAGCTTTTCTAGCGGGGCTTACGAGCAGTACTTC.

The rearrangement uses TRBV19 and TRBJ1-1, with TRBD1 matching over 9 bases. V lost 9 bases and J lost 2; bases outside the gene matches: 4. Per germline, CDR1 LNHDA and CDR2 SQIVND (reference sequence). The CDR3 length is 13 residues. CDR3 sequence: CASVGQGNTEAFF. CDR3 sequence (DNA): TGTGCCAGCGTGGGACAGGGAAACACTGAAGCTTTCTTT.